These 9 T cell receptor beta chains originate from one sample sequenced in a study of CD8+ T cells in alopecia areata. cDNA reverse transcribed from extracted RNA served as the sequencing template. Sequencing used immunoSEQ multiplex PCR; TCRdb keeps in-frame clones, though not all of them. The profile shows 120,000 to 150,000 clones, around 87% of them singletons. The material was CD8+ T cells sorted from blood, obtained at week 0. The receptor set was obtained from a human donor with alopecia areata.

In nucleotides, the CDR3 is TGTGCCAGCAGCTCTGTAGATCAGCCCCAGCATTTT. It codes for CASSSVDQPQHF. The J gene is TRBJ1-5, the V gene TRBV7-9; no firm D call. V shed 4 bases and J shed 5 bases, with 6 bases lying between them. This CDR3 region has 12 residues. Germline CDR1 is SEHNR and CDR2 is FQNEAQ (reference sequence).

For this clone: The same CDR3 arises from other DNA sequences in this sample as well. This chain links TRBV27 with TRBJ1-1; D is unresolved. V gave up 6 bases and J gave up 5 bases, with 10 bases separating them. The CDR3 is 12 residues long. Germline CDR1 reads MNHEY; CDR2 reads SMNVEV (reference sequence). CDR3 residues: CASSSGGTEAFF. For the CDR3, the DNA is TGTGCCAGCAGCTCCGGAGGAACTGAAGCTTTCTTT.

The chain employs TRBV5-1 and TRBJ1-5; tentatively, D is TRBD1 (5 bases). This CDR3 region has 13 residues. CDR1 and CDR2 (germline): SGHRS, YFSETQ. The V and J ends lost 0 bases and 6 bases respectively, with 7 bases between them. In DNA, the CDR3 is TGCGCCAGCAGCTTGGAAGGGGTTCAGCCCCAGCATTTT. Translating gives CASSLEGVQPQHF.

The V gene is TRBV9, the J gene TRBJ2-2, with unresolved D. Germline V gene data show CDR1 as SGDLS and CDR2 as YYNGEE. The ends were cut back, 0 bases at V and 3 bases at J, with 9 bases in the middle. This CDR3 region has 15 residues. The CDR3 nucleotides are TGTGCCAGCAGCGTAGAGAGCTTTGACACCGGGGAGCTGTTTTTT. This sequence encodes CASSVESFDTGELFF.

About this clone itself: Additional DNA sequences in this sample encode the identical CDR3. The chain carries TRBV27 and TRBJ2-7; TRBD2 matches at 10 bases. With V trimmed by 2 bases and J by 1 base, 5 bases remained unmatched. The CDR3 has 16 residues. Per germline, CDR1 MNHEY and CDR2 SMNVEV (reference sequence). The CDR3 DNA reads as TGTGCCAGCAGTTTAGCGCGACTAGCGGGTTCCTACGAGCAGTACTTC. Amino acid sequence: CASSLARLAGSYEQYF.

V usage is TRBV7-9 and J usage is TRBJ1-2; the match to TRBD1 covers 9 bases. The germline CDR1 and CDR2 sequences are SEHNR and FQNEAQ (reference sequence). V was clipped by 5 bases and J by 6 bases; unmatched bases: 7. This CDR3 comprises 14 residues. CDR3 loop: CASSLRDRVDGYTF. The CDR3 nucleotides read TGTGCCAGCAGCCTTAGGGACAGGGTGGATGGCTACACCTTC.

This clone was counted a single time. The chain has TRBV27 and TRBJ2-7; D perhaps matches TRBD2 (5 bases). The CDR3 has 13 amino acids. With 5 bases removed from V and 3 bases from J, the gap between germline ends came to 11 bases. Looked up from germline, CDR1 is MNHEY and CDR2 is SMNVEV (reference sequence). The CDR3 sequence: CASSGSHYYEQYF. DNA for the CDR3: TGTGCCAGCAGTGGGAGCCATTACTACGAGCAGTACTTC.

The rearrangement joins TRBV2 to TRBJ1-2, with D unclear. Germline assignment: CDR1 SNHLY and CDR2 FYNNEI. The CDR3 runs 11 residues. The V end lost 3 bases, the J end lost 6 bases, and 5 bases lay between the germline ends. The CDR3 here is CASSDSDGYTF. The CDR3 DNA sequence: TGTGCCAGCAGTGATAGTGATGGCTACACCTTC.

The chain carries TRBV28 and TRBJ2-3, with TRBD1 identical over 8 bases. CDR3 length equals 17 residues. Germline lookup yields CDR1 MDHEN and CDR2 SYDVKM. J lost 3 bases, V lost 2 bases, and 10 bases had no gene match. The CDR3 DNA reads TGTGCCAGCAGTTTACCCGAGACAGGGGCCAGGACAGATACGCAGTATTTT. Encoded protein: CASSLPETGARTDTQYF. Supplemented by reference TRBV28 and TRBJ2-3, the full variable domain reads DVKVTQSSRYLVKRTGEKVFLECVQDMDHENMFWYRQDPGLGLRLIYFSYDVKMKEKGDIPEGYSVSREKKERFSLILESASTNQTSMYLCASSLPETGARTDTQYFGPGTRLTVL.